This T cell receptor (beta chain) was captured in a study of T cells in Graves' hyperthyroidism and ophthalmopathy. V lost 3 bases, J lost 4 bases, and 10 bases lay in between. The CDR3 sequence is 14 residues long. CDR1 and CDR2 (germline): ENHRY, SYGVKD. Amplified TCR beta CDR3 regions came from RNA transcripts. The HTBI primer set was used in a first-round RT-PCR of the TCR CDR3. MiXCR was run by TCRdb on the multiplex PCR reads, yielding one entry per CDR3 protein. The table shows 89,000 or so distinct CDR3 sequences, with 35% to 50% occurring only once. This TCR was sampled from a woman under 40 with Graves' hyperthyroidism. The specimen sequenced was peripheral blood or thyroid tissue (not recorded which). The chain joins TRBV10-3 to TRBJ1-5; D gene unclear. As DNA, the CDR3 is TGTGCCATCAGTGATCCAGGTCGGAATCAGCCCCAGCATTTT. It codes for CAISDPGRNQPQHF.